The 30 T cell receptor beta chains below come from one sample, sequenced in a study of tumor-infiltrating lymphocytes in glioblastoma multiforme. Multiple V-beta primers and a C-beta primer amplified TCRB from RNA. Via MiXCR, TCRdb re-called the multiplex PCR reads, giving one row per CDR3 protein. The sample has about 32,000 distinct CDR3 sequences; 60% to 65% are singletons. Sequencing was done on a sample of brain tumor tissue. The source of these receptors is a male donor with glioblastoma.

Comments on this clonotype: Given the absence of the conserved phenylalanine or tryptophan at the CDR3 end, a read error is likely. The chain couples TRBV5-5 to TRBJ1-5; no reliable D call. The CDR3 contains 15 residues. Germline CDR1 reads SGHKS; CDR2 reads YYEKEE (reference sequence). DNA for the CDR3: TGTGACAGCAGCTTGTATTCGGGGAGCAATCAGCCCCAGCATGTT. This translates into CDSSLYSGSNQPQHV.

The chain couples TRBV20-1 to TRBJ1-2; no reliable D call. This CDR3 comprises 12 residues. Germline V CDR1 and CDR2: DFQATT, SNEGSKA (reference sequence). V lost 3 bases, J lost 8 bases, and 13 bases lay in between. CDR3 DNA: TGCAGTGCTAGTGGAGCGGGTTACGGCTACACCTTC. Translating gives CSASGAGYGYTF.

The chain uses TRBV29-1 and TRBJ1-1; D perhaps matches TRBD1 (5 bases). Germline-derived CDR1 and CDR2 are SQVTM and ANQGSEA. The CDR3 consists of 14 residues. The V end lost 6 bases, the J end lost 12 bases, and 26 bases lay between the germline ends. The CDR3, as DNA: TGCAGCGTCGACGGTCAACAGGCAGGGAAGGGAACTTTCTTT. Translating it yields CSVDGQQAGKGTFF.

This clonotype occurred a few times. A much larger clone sits a single nucleotide away, making a read error possible. The chain joins TRBV6-6 to TRBJ2-7, with 8 bases matching TRBD1. The CDR3 consists of 17 residues. V was clipped by 7 bases and J by 2 bases; unmatched bases: 16. In germline, CDR1 is MNHNY, CDR2 SVGAGI (reference sequence). CDR3 sequence: CASNSDRVSSQTYEQYF. The DNA for the CDR3 is TGTGCCAGCAATTCGGACAGGGTCTCCTCCCAAACCTACGAGCAGTACTTC.

About this clonotype itself: Likely a read error: the CDR3 ends without its conserved phenylalanine or tryptophan. The rearrangement joins TRBV7-9 to TRBJ1-4, with TRBD1 identical over 7 bases. Germline V gene data show CDR1 as SEHNR and CDR2 as FQNEAQ (reference sequence). V trimming: 4 bases; J trimming: 8 bases; junction bases outside the gene matches: 10. This CDR3 is built from 15 residues. This CDR3 reads CASSSAGTEVEKLFL. The CDR3 DNA is TGTGCCAGCAGCTCCGCCGGGACAGAGGTGGAAAAACTGTTTCTT.

Regarding this clonotype: No conserved phenylalanine or tryptophan ends this CDR3, so it is likely a read error. The limits of the CDR3 on the DNA are not certain, so only TCRdb's listed CDR3 is given. The chain joins TRBV11-2 to TRBJ2-7; the tabulated D call, TRBD2, remains unverified against the DNA. The CDR3 adds up to 15 amino acids, both ends counted. Looked up from germline, CDR1 is SGHAT and CDR2 is FQNNGV. This CDR3 is CANSFSSLALYEQYL.

The sample holds many counts of this clonotype. Written as DNA, the CDR3 is TGTGCCAGCAGCCAGACTGCCGGGACTAGCTCTCACAATGAGCAGTTCTTC. Translated: CASSQTAGTSSHNEQFF. The chain carries TRBV14 and TRBJ2-1; 9 positions agree with TRBD2. The length of the CDR3 is 17 residues. The germline CDR1 and CDR2 sequences are SGHDN and FVKESK. V was pared by 3 bases and J by 5 bases, with 11 bases of the junction left unmatched.

The J gene is TRBJ1-1, the V gene TRBV4-1; D perhaps matches TRBD1 (6 bases). This CDR3 comprises 15 residues. The germline V gene encodes CDR1 MGHRA and CDR2 YSYEKL. V was shortened by 3 bases and J by 8 bases, with 19 bases between the two germline ends. The CDR3 reads CASSHDTGATTEAFF. The CDR3 DNA reads as TGCGCCAGCAGCCACGATACGGGGGCGACCACCGAAGCTTTCTTT.

This clonotype was seen repeatedly, ten times or more. The chain has TRBV12-3 or TRBV12-4 and TRBJ1-1; D remains unclear. The CDR3 totals 14 residues. V lost 3 bases and J lost 1, with 9 bases in between. CDR3 protein: CASSLWRTNTEAFF. DNA of the CDR3: TGTGCCAGCAGTTTGTGGCGGACGAACACTGAAGCTTTCTTT.

Note on this clonotype: At one end, the junction sequence differs from germline, possibly due to a read error. The chain uses TRBV20-1 and TRBJ2-1, with 10 bases matching TRBD2. CDR3 length equals 16 residues. CDR1 and CDR2 from the germline V gene are DFQATT and SNEGSKA (reference sequence). CDR3 region: CSARDLAGDAHNVQFF. The DNA for the CDR3 is TGCAGTGCTAGGGACCTAGCGGGAGATGCCCACAATGTGCAGTTCTTC.

The chain carries TRBV6-6 and TRBJ2-5; 15 bases fit TRBD2. The better agreement between TRBJ2-1 and the DNA end casts doubt on the J call. The CDR3 is 16 amino acids. Germline values: CDR1 MNHNY, CDR2 SVGAGI (reference sequence). The CDR3 DNA reads TGTGCCACCATTGGGACTAGCGGGAGGTACCAAGAGATCCAGTTCTTC. It encodes CATIGTSGRYQEIQFF.

By share, this clonotype ranks as medium-sized. This chain uses TRBV11-2 with TRBJ2-7, with D maybe TRBD1 (6 bases). With 5 bases removed from V and 2 bases from J, the gap between germline ends came to 13 bases. Germline values: CDR1 SGHAT, CDR2 FQNNGV. The CDR3 runs 14 residues. DNA for the CDR3: TGTGCCAGCAGCCGACAGGACGGAACCTACGAGCAGTACTTC. This gives the protein CASSRQDGTYEQYF.

The table lists this clonotype with a count of one. One end of the junction varies from germline; a read error may be responsible. The chain links TRBV6-6 to TRBJ1-5, with D possibly being TRBD1 (6 bases). CDR1 is MNHNY, CDR2 SVGAGI, per germline (reference sequence). The CDR3 runs 12 residues. The CDR3 sequence is CTSSQGRGPQHF. As DNA, the CDR3 is TGTACCAGCAGCCAGGGTCGGGGGCCCCAGCATTTC.

This clonotype is medium-sized. This sequence joins TRBV20-1 and TRBJ1-5, with a tentative D call TRBD1 (5 bases). Per germline, CDR1 DFQATT and CDR2 SNEGSKA (reference sequence). The CDR3 is 14 residues long. Trimming cost V 3 bases and J 5 bases, with 14 bases left between them. CDR3 region: CSARAPGVDQPQHF. CDR3 nucleotide sequence: TGCAGTGCTAGGGCACCGGGGGTCGATCAGCCCCAGCATTTT.

This clonotype was picked up many times. The V and J genes are TRBV28 and TRBJ2-7; a possible D gene is TRBD2 (5 bases). Germline CDR1 is MDHEN and CDR2 is SYDVKM. V was cut by 5 bases and J by 6 bases, with 20 bases left in between. This CDR3 comprises 15 residues. The CDR3 nucleotides read TGTGCCAGCAGTGAACTAGTGCAGGCGGCGGGCGAGCAGTACTTC. Its protein product is CASSELVQAAGEQYF.

To note about this clonotype: Its ends do not fully match the called genes, so a read error is possible. The rearrangement links TRBV12-3 or TRBV12-4 to TRBJ2-2, with D perhaps matching TRBD2 (5 bases). The CDR3 covers 12 residues. The DNA of the CDR3 is TGTACCAGCAGATTAGACACCGGGGAGCTTTTTTTT. Amino acids: CTSRLDTGELFF.

This clonotype occurred many times. The V gene is TRBV6-5, the J gene TRBJ1-5, with D possibly TRBD1 on 6 matching bases. The CDR3 sequence is 13 residues long. Trimming left V 5 bases short and J 4 bases short, with 9 bases between. Germline V gene lookup returns CDR1 MNHEY and CDR2 SVGAGI. The CDR3 sequence: CASSATGNQPQHF. In DNA, the CDR3 is TGTGCCAGCAGTGCGACAGGTAATCAGCCCCAGCATTTT.

The chain combines TRBV11-2 with TRBJ1-1; no reliable D call. Per the germline V gene, CDR1 is SGHAT and CDR2 is FQNNGV. The CDR3 covers 15 residues. Trimming shortened V by 5 bases and J by 0 bases, and 13 bases separated the two germline ends. This CDR3 is CASSPKTKMNTEAFF. For the CDR3, the DNA is TGTGCCAGCAGCCCAAAGACTAAAATGAACACTGAAGCTTTCTTT.

In regard to this clonotype: The junction and the germline gene differ at one end; a read error may be behind it. This sequence joins TRBV20-1 and TRBJ2-1, with a possible D match to TRBD2 (5 bases). CDR3 size: 16 residues. CDR1 is DFQATT and CDR2 is SNEGSKA in the germline V gene (reference sequence). The CDR3 loop reads CSASPGELTGNNEQSF. Written as DNA, the CDR3 is TGCAGTGCTAGCCCCGGGGAACTAACGGGTAACAATGAGCAGTCCTTC.

Worth noting for this clonotype: One end of the junction is discordant with germline, which a read error may explain. CDR3 in DNA: TGCAGTGCTGGTGATTGGGCCAAGACGAACAGCGGGGAGCTGTTTTTT. This sequence encodes CSAGDWAKTNSGELFF. The rearrangement uses TRBV20-1 and TRBJ2-2; no definite D call. The CDR3 covers 16 residues. Germline lookup yields CDR1 DFQATT and CDR2 SNEGSKA (reference sequence).

This clonotype was seen a single time. A much larger clone lies a single base off, so this may be a read error. The rearrangement joins TRBV28 to TRBJ1-1; no clear D gene. Germline-derived CDR1 and CDR2 are MDHEN and SYDVKM. This CDR3 comprises 15 residues. The V end was cut by 8 bases, the J end by 5 bases, with 21 bases between. CDR3 coding DNA: TGTGCCAGCCTCCGGGGAGGTTTAGTATGGACTGAAGCTTTCTTT. It encodes CASLRGGLVWTEAFF.

Concerning this clonotype itself: The conserved final phenylalanine or tryptophan is absent from the CDR3, which likely points to a read error. The chain carries TRBV6-5 and TRBJ2-3; D remains unclear. Germline loops: CDR1 MNHEY, CDR2 SVGAGI. This CDR3 is 15 amino acids long. Trimming left V 5 bases short and J 1 base short, with 13 bases between. The chain's CDR3 is CASSPGAPGTDTQYL. The CDR3 DNA is TGTGCCAGCAGTCCCGGCGCGCCGGGCACAGATACGCAGTATCTT.

This clonotype is labeled as medium-sized (0.01 to 0.1%). The chain couples TRBV20-1 to TRBJ2-1; the D is unclear. The CDR3 has 11 amino acids. Between the trimmed V and J ends, which lost 7 bases and 4 bases, there was a span of 8 bases. The germline V gene encodes CDR1 DFQATT and CDR2 SNEGSKA (reference sequence). CDR3 sequence reads: CSVNQYNEQFF. CDR3 nucleotides: TGCAGTGTGAACCAATACAATGAGCAGTTCTTC.

Regarding this clonotype: The junction shows a germline mismatch at one end, possibly a read error. This sequence joins TRBV11-2 and TRBJ2-5; TRBD1 agrees at 9 bases. The CDR3 sequence is 16 residues long. The germline CDR1 and CDR2 sequences are SGHAT and FQNNGV. In nucleotides, the CDR3 is TGCGCCAGCAGCTCAATGGGACAGGGCGGGAGCGAGACCCAGGACTTC. Encoded protein: CASSSMGQGGSETQDF.

The rearrangement links TRBV7-9 to TRBJ2-1; TRBD1 matches at 8 bases. CDR1 and CDR2 (germline): SEHNR, FQNEAQ (reference sequence). Germline trimming cut 2 bases from V and 5 bases from J; bases unmatched to any gene: 5. CDR3 length: 15 residues. CDR3 in amino acids: CASSLWTGIDNEQFF. The DNA for the CDR3 is TGTGCCAGCAGCTTATGGACAGGGATTGACAATGAGCAGTTCTTC. Full variable domain (missing parts from reference TRBV7-9 and TRBJ2-1): DTGVSQNPRHKITKRGQNVTFRCDPISEHNRLYWYRQTLGQGPEFLTYFQNEAQLEKSRLLSDRFSAERPKGSFSTLEIQRTEQGDSAMYLCASSLWTGIDNEQFFGPGTRLTVL.

This clonotype was seen more than once but under ten times. Just one base apart from a much larger clone, this may be a read error. The chain's CDR3 is CASSLRELPYEQYF. The CDR3 nucleotides are TGTGCCAGCAGCTTGCGGGAACTTCCCTACGAGCAGTACTTC. The chain has TRBV5-6 and TRBJ2-7; weak D call: TRBD2 (5 bases). V shed 1 base and J shed 2 bases, with 10 bases lying between them. The CDR3 has 14 residues. Germline V gene data show CDR1 as SGHDT and CDR2 as YYEEEE.

Concerning this clonotype: This sequence may be a read error, since a much larger clone differs from it by one base. This chain links TRBV18 with TRBJ2-1, with 11 nucleotides matching TRBD2. CDR3 size: 18 residues. Germline assignment: CDR1 KGHSH and CDR2 LQKENI. CDR3 nucleotide sequence: TGTGCCAGCTCAAAATCGCTGACTAGCGGGACTTCCTACAGTGAGCAGTTCTTC. Translation: CASSKSLTSGTSYSEQFF.

In regard to this clonotype: This may arise from a read error, as a much more abundant clone is one base away. The chain links TRBV5-1 to TRBJ2-3; TRBD2 aligns across 11 bases. This CDR3 is 16 amino acids long. Per the germline V gene, CDR1 is SGHRS and CDR2 is YFSETQ. CDR3 sequence (DNA): TGCGTCAGCAGCCCCTCGACTAGCGGGATTTCAGATACGCAGTATTTT. The encoded protein is CVSSPSTSGISDTQYF.

The rearrangement uses TRBV2 and TRBJ2-1, with 7 nucleotides matching TRBD2. The CDR3 loop spans 14 amino acids. Per germline, CDR1 SNHLY and CDR2 FYNNEI. With V trimmed by 7 bases and J by 6 bases, 9 bases remained unmatched. Here the CDR3 reads CASTAAGSANEQFF. The CDR3 nucleotides read TGTGCCAGCACGGCAGCGGGAAGTGCCAATGAGCAGTTCTTC.

The rearrangement joins TRBV20-1 to TRBJ2-7; TRBD1 might be the D (5 bases). Germline V gene sequence: CDR1 DFQATT, CDR2 SNEGSKA (reference sequence). The CDR3 covers 11 residues. V was cut by 6 bases and J by 8 bases, with 14 bases left in between. CDR3 protein: CSAKTDYKQYF. CDR3 nucleotide sequence: TGCAGTGCAAAGACAGATTACAAGCAGTACTTC.